One TCR beta chain is described in this entry. This clone was picked up one time. The target of this receptor is not known. Per-nucleotide qualities are absent, and no much larger clonotype sits a single base away. Whole blood was collected in K2EDTA tubes by collaborating institutions according to the institutions' own protocols. For TCRbeta analysis, collaborators shipped samples in one of three forms: frozen whole blood, isolated PBMCs, or DNA extracted from either of those sample types. The data derive from a study of blood T cell repertoires in COVID-19 (dated by TCRdb to 2018 to 2020). At the level of the whole study: Samples covering the acute and convalescent phases of COVID-19 were provided by collaborators in the United States, Italy and Spain. Deeply sampled blood TCRbeta repertoires from subjects exposed to, actively infected with, or recovered from COVID-19 were included in the dataset. A de-identified subject ID, COVID-19 status, age in years and sex were almost always included in the sample metadata. HLA class I and class II types, where available, came from metadata supplied by the sample provider rather than from assay-based typing. The samples were drawn from two sources: the first 160 participants of the ongoing ImmuneRACE study, and 1,000 to 1,500 subjects contributed by 6 global collaborators. The repertoires were released in a freely available public database intended as a resource for research on the immune response to SARS-CoV-2. The prospective study material was composed of cDNA or gDNA derived from T cells, B-cell-depleted T cells, or PBMCs. Overall study outcomes, separate from this receptor: The amount of clinical and demographic metadata varied by source and participant and was provided uncurated.

Trimming takes 5 bases from V and 0 bases from J, and the germline ends sit 17 bases apart. The CDR3 has 16 amino acids, counting the end cysteine and phenylalanine. The entry retains the CDR3 DNA only, 48 bases that are in frame from base 1. The germline V gene encodes CDR1 GTSNPN and CDR2 SVGIG (reference sequence). TCRbeta CDR3 regions were amplified from genomic DNA by means of the immunoSEQ Assay, a bias-controlled multiplex PCR. In the authors' own workflow: The number of nucleated cells in each sample was estimated from the amplification of reference gene primers within the assay. To quantify the absolute abundance of each unique TCRbeta CDR3 rearrangement, sequence reads were collapsed and filtered. For each sample, productive Simpson clonality was calculated as the square root of Simpson's diversity index across productive rearrangements. This immuneACCESS table, as held by TCRdb, lists in-frame sequences with V and J called but not all clones. Of the missing ones, under half trace to an unresolved V gene in checked studies; the others have no known cause. The D gene and trimming were derived from the DNA, and the V and J assignments and clone size from that table. The sample data list 80,000 to 130,000 clones, and roughly 92% of these were observed just once. Of the sample, under 7.5% falls within the top ten clones.

The TCR sequence derives from a man aged 65 to 85 with acute or convalescent COVID-19. The chain joins TRBV30 to TRBJ1-3, with the identity of the D gene unclear. Sequencing was done on a sample of peripheral blood. The CDR3 in this case is CAWGSLTPRSGNTIYF. Here is the DNA: TGTGCCTGGGGTTCTTTGACACCACGCTCTGGAAACACCATATATTTT. Full variable domain (CDR3 extended with the reference TRBV30 and TRBJ1-3 proteins): SQTIHQWPATLVQPVGSPLSLECTVEGTSNPNLYWYRQAAGRGLQLLFYSVGIGQISSEVPQNLSASRPQDRQFILSSKKLLLSDSGFYLCAWGSLTPRSGNTIYFGEGSWLTVV.